Below, 17 T cell receptor beta chains from the same sample are listed, as sequenced in a study of shared clonotypes between healthy human individuals. Repertoires were generated with immunoSEQ multiplex PCR, while TCRdb's copy carries only in-frame clones and drops some. The data show fewer than 1.6 million clones, approximately 98.5% seen once. The specimen was naive CD4+ T cells sorted from blood. Indicated subset: CD45RA+ positively selected. The source is a man aged 30-40 years in good health.

Remarks on this clone: This sample also contains other DNA sequences that code for the same CDR3. V gene TRBV7-9 combines with J gene TRBJ2-2; D possibly corresponds to TRBD1 (6 bases). Germline loops: CDR1 SEHNR, CDR2 FQNEAQ (reference sequence). This CDR3 region has 15 residues. Trimming took 5 bases from V and 0 from J, leaving 10 bases between them. The CDR3 is CASSPGTTNTGELFF. The CDR3 coding sequence is TGTGCCAGCAGCCCCGGGACAACGAACACCGGGGAGCTGTTTTTT.

V is TRBV18 and J is TRBJ1-3; TRBD1 matches at 7 bases. Germline V gene sequence: CDR1 KGHSH, CDR2 LQKENI. The CDR3 is 14 residues long. The V gene end was trimmed by 0 bases and the J gene end by 8 bases; junction bases not matched to a gene: 4. The CDR3 reads CASSPPGQTHTIYF. Written as DNA, the CDR3 is TGTGCCAGCTCACCACCGGGACAGACGCACACCATATATTTT.

This chain connects TRBV7-9 to TRBJ2-7; D is ambiguous. V dropped 5 bases and J dropped 0 bases, with 11 bases sitting between them. This CDR3 is 14 amino acids long. CDR1 SEHNR and CDR2 FQNEAQ come from the germline V gene (reference sequence). The CDR3 is CASSESHYSYEQYF. CDR3 coding DNA: TGTGCCAGCAGCGAGTCACACTACTCCTACGAGCAGTACTTC.

J is TRBJ2-2 and V is TRBV5-4; D possibly uses TRBD1 or TRBD2 (5 bases each). The CDR3 covers 15 residues. Germline V CDR1 and CDR2: SGHNT, YYREEE (reference sequence). Trimming cost V 1 base and J 3 bases, with 10 bases left between them. The DNA for the CDR3 is TGTGCCAGCAGCTTGTTTTCGGGGCACACCGGGGAGCTGTTTTTT. Protein product: CASSLFSGHTGELFF.

As to this clone: This same CDR3 is encoded by further DNA sequences in the sample. The chain carries TRBV18 and TRBJ1-1; 7 bases map to TRBD1. Germline V gene data show CDR1 as KGHSH and CDR2 as LQKENI. CDR3 length: 12 amino acids. V lost 6 bases to trimming and J lost 5 bases; unmatched junction nucleotides: 3. This CDR3 reads CASSTGDTEAFF. The CDR3 DNA is TGTGCCAGCTCTACAGGGGATACTGAAGCTTTCTTT.

The genes are TRBV4-1 and TRBJ1-2; 7 bases align to TRBD1. The V gene end was trimmed by 1 base and the J gene end by 4 bases; junction bases not matched to a gene: 3. Germline CDR1 and CDR2: MGHRA and YSYEKL. The CDR3 runs to 14 residues. CDR3 bases: TGCGCCAGCAGCCAAGGGGACAGAAGCTATGGCTACACCTTC. This translates into CASSQGDRSYGYTF.

The chain is built from TRBV11-2 and TRBJ2-3; a possible D gene is TRBD2 (5 bases). CDR3 length equals 12 residues. Germline V gene sequence: CDR1 SGHAT, CDR2 FQNNGV. Trimming took 3 bases from V and 5 from J, leaving 6 bases between them. The CDR3 is CASSFGLDTQYF. CDR3 nucleotides: TGTGCCAGCAGCTTCGGACTAGATACGCAGTATTTT.

This clone was picked up one time. This chain joins TRBV7-2 and TRBJ1-2; 9 bases agree with TRBD1. The germline gives CDR1 SGHTA, CDR2 FQGNSA. V shed 1 base and J 10 bases; nucleotides not matched to a gene: 7. CDR3 length equals 14 residues. The CDR3 bases are TGTGCCAGCAGCTTAGAGCCCATACAGGGGGCCTACACCTTC. As protein: CASSLEPIQGAYTF.

This rearrangement joins TRBV7-2 to TRBJ2-3; D unclear. Germline CDR1 reads SGHTA; CDR2 reads FQGNSA. V dropped 3 bases and J dropped 0 bases, with 10 bases sitting between them. This CDR3 is 15 amino acids long. The CDR3 spells CASSFSSTSTDTQYF. The CDR3 DNA is TGTGCCAGCAGCTTCAGCAGTACTAGCACAGATACGCAGTATTTT.

The rearrangement links TRBV28 to TRBJ2-7; 10 bases align to TRBD1. The CDR3 sequence is 14 residues long. Trimming at V came to 6 bases and at J to 3 bases, leaving 5 bases not matched to a gene. The germline V gene encodes CDR1 MDHEN and CDR2 SYDVKM. CDR3 sequence reads: CASSPGTGVYEQYF. CDR3 in DNA: TGTGCCAGCAGCCCCGGGACAGGGGTCTACGAGCAGTACTTC.

The CDR3 bases are TGTGCCATCAGTGAGTCTGGGGGGGTCGGTACTGAAGCTTTCTTT. Its translation is CAISESGGVGTEAFF. The chain uses TRBV10-3 and TRBJ1-1, with D tentatively TRBD1 (5 bases). Germline lookup yields CDR1 ENHRY and CDR2 SYGVKD. The CDR3 extends over 15 amino acids. Trimming stripped 0 bases from V and 5 bases from J, with 13 bases between.

The chain joins TRBV27 to TRBJ1-2; tentatively, D is TRBD1 (6 bases). V lost 1 base, J lost 8 bases, and 17 bases lay in between. Germline loops: CDR1 MNHEY, CDR2 SMNVEV (reference sequence). This CDR3 has 15 amino acids. The DNA for the CDR3 is TGTGCCAGCAGTTTATTCCCCCAGGGGCGCGCAGGCTACACCTTC. It encodes CASSLFPQGRAGYTF.

V gene TRBV10-3 combines with J gene TRBJ2-7; D is perhaps TRBD2 (6 bases). Germline values: CDR1 ENHRY, CDR2 SYGVKD. The CDR3 is 20 residues long. V was pared by 4 bases and J by 1 base, with 29 bases between. CDR3 nucleotide sequence: TGTGCCATCAGTGTCCCTATGTCCCGGGGTGGCGCTGGAGGGTCCTACGAGCAGTACTTC. Its translation is CAISVPMSRGGAGGSYEQYF.

Worth noting for this clone: This same CDR3 is encoded by further DNA sequences in the sample. The J gene is TRBJ2-5, the V gene TRBV5-1; 10 nucleotides line up with TRBD2. The trim removed 2 bases at V and 3 bases at J, leaving 4 bases unmatched. The CDR3 totals 15 residues. Germline values: CDR1 SGHRS, CDR2 YFSETQ. CDR3 region: CASSFGLAGEETQYF. The CDR3 bases are TGCGCCAGCAGCTTCGGCCTAGCGGGAGAAGAGACCCAGTACTTC. Full variable domain (remainder filled in from reference TRBV5-1 and TRBJ2-5): KAGVTQTPRYLIKTRGQQVTLSCSPISGHRSVSWYQQTPGQGLQFLFEYFSETQRNKGNFPGRFSGRQFSNSRSEMNVSTLELGDSALYLCASSFGLAGEETQYFGPGTRLLVL.

The chain uses TRBV18 and TRBJ2-1; D possibly corresponds to TRBD2 (6 bases). The germline V and J ends were trimmed by 5 bases and 5 bases, with 16 bases remaining between them. The germline V gene encodes CDR1 KGHSH and CDR2 LQKENI. The CDR3 contains 15 residues. The CDR3 DNA reads as TGTGCCAGCTCAGTGATCCCAGCGGGCAACAATGAGCAGTTCTTC. Protein product: CASSVIPAGNNEQFF.

The V and J genes are TRBV6-7 and TRBJ2-2; the D gene is possibly TRBD2 (6 bases). Being an ORF, TRBV6-7 has a function that is uncertain. This CDR3 region has 13 residues. V was shortened by 2 bases and J by 5 bases, with 6 bases between the two germline ends. The CDR3 reads CASSYRETGELFF. CDR3 DNA: TGTGCCAGCAGTTACCGGGAGACCGGGGAGCTGTTTTTT.

This clone was recorded only once. This chain links TRBV19 with TRBJ1-2, with 7 bases that match TRBD1. The J segment lost 13 bases and the V segment lost 9 bases, leaving 11 bases of the junction unmatched. The germline V gene encodes CDR1 LNHDA and CDR2 SQIVND (reference sequence). The CDR3 is 11 amino acids. The CDR3 sequence: CASRTSTGSTF. CDR3 bases: TGTGCCAGCCGAACCTCGACAGGGTCCACCTTC.